Below are 3 T cell receptor beta chains sequenced from a single sample in a study of graft-versus-host responses after intestinal transplantation listed by TCRdb under 2021. No antigen is known for these receptors. The library was generated by the immunoSEQ multiplex PCR assay. Held by TCRdb, this immuneACCESS table contains in-frame sequences only and omits some clones. Under half of the omission traces to an unresolved V gene where checked; the cause of the rest is unknown. The sample includes tens of thousands of clones, with 91% observed a single time. The ten most abundant clones make up approximately 0.1% of the sample. Explained via the paper, the time point label denotes: cells obtained before transplantation from donor or recipient. Sequences were derived from unstimulated CD4+ T cells sorted from spleen or lymph node cells, sampled before intestinal transplant. These receptors all stem from a human donor who received an intestinal transplant.

The J gene is TRBJ2-1, the V gene TRBV7-2; 9 bases agree with TRBD2. Germline CDR1 is SGHTA and CDR2 is FQGNSA. Trimming took 2 bases from V and 7 from J; bases not matched to a gene: 6. The length of the CDR3 is 15 residues. The CDR3 region is CASSLSGLAVNEQFF. DNA for the CDR3: TGTGCCAGCAGCTTATCGGGACTAGCCGTTAATGAGCAGTTCTTC.

The chain joins TRBV6-1 to TRBJ1-1; perhaps TRBD1 as D (6 bases). The length of the CDR3 is 14 residues. Germline V gene lookup returns CDR1 MNHNS and CDR2 SASEGT. Trimming stripped 4 bases from V and 3 bases from J, with 12 bases between. The CDR3, as DNA: TGTGCCAGCAGTGTAGCAGGGGCGGACACTGAAGCTTTCTTT. Residues: CASSVAGADTEAFF.

This chain connects TRBV2 to TRBJ2-3; the match to TRBD1 covers 7 bases. The CDR3 loop spans 14 amino acids. Per the germline V gene, CDR1 is SNHLY and CDR2 is FYNNEI. Trimming removed 6 bases from V and 4 bases from J; junction bases left unmatched: 7. The CDR3: CASRADRDPDTQYF. The CDR3 coding sequence is TGTGCCAGCAGAGCTGACAGGGACCCAGATACGCAGTATTTT.